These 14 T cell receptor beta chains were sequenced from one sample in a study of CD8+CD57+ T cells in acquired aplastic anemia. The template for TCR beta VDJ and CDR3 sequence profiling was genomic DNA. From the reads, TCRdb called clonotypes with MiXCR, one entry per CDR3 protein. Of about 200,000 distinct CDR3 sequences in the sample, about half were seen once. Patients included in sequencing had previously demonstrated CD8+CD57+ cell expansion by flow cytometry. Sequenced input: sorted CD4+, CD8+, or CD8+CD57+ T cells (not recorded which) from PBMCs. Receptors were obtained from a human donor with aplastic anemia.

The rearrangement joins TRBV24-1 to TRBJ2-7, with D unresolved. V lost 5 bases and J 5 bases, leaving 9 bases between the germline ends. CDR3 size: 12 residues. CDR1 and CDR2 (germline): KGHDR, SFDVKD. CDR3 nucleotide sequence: TGTGCCACCAGTGCAGGAATCCACGAGCAGTACTTC. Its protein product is CATSAGIHEQYF.

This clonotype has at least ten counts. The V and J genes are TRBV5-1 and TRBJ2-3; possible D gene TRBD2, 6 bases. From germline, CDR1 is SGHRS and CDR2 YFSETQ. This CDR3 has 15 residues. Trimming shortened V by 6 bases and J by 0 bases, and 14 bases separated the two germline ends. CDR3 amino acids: CASTPGVTSTDTQYF. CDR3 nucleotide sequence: TGCGCCAGCACCCCGGGAGTGACTAGCACAGATACGCAGTATTTT.

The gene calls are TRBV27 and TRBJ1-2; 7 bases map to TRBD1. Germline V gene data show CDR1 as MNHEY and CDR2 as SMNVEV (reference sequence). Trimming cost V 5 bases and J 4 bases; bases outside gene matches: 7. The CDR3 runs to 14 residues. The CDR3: CASSPTGTTYGYTF. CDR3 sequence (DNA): TGTGCCAGCAGTCCGACAGGGACCACCTATGGCTACACCTTC.

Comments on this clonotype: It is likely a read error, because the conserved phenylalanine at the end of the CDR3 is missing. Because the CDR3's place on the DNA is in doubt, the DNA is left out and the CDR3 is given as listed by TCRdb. The CDR3 loop is CASSWGTGANY. V is TRBV5-1 and J is TRBJ1-1; no DNA check was done on the table's D call, TRBD1. Germline V lookup: CDR1 SGHRS, CDR2 YFSETQ. The CDR3 length is 11 residues, termini included.

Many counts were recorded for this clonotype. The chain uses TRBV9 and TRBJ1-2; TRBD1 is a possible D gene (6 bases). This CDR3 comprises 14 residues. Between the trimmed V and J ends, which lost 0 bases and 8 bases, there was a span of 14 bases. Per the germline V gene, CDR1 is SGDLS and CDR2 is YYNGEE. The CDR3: CASSVDRALGGYTF. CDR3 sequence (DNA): TGTGCCAGCAGCGTAGACAGGGCCTTAGGGGGCTACACCTTC. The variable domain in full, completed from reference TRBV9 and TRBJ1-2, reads DSGVTQTPKHLITATGQRVTLRCSPRSGDLSVYWYQQSLDQGLQFLIQYYNGEERAKGNILERFSAQQFPDLHSELNLSSLELGDSALYFCASSVDRALGGYTFGSGTRLTVV.

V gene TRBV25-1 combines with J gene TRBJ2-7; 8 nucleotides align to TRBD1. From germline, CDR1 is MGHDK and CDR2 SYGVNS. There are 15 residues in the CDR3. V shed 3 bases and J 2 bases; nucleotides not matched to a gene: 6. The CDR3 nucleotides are TGTGCCAGCAGTGACAGGGGGCAGCGTCCCTACGAGCAGTACTTC. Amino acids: CASSDRGQRPYEQYF.

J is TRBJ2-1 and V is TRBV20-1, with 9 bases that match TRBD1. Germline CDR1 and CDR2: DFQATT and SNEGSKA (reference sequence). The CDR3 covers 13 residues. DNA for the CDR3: TGCAGCGTCTCGGGACAGGGAGGCAATGAGCAGTTCTTC. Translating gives CSVSGQGGNEQFF.

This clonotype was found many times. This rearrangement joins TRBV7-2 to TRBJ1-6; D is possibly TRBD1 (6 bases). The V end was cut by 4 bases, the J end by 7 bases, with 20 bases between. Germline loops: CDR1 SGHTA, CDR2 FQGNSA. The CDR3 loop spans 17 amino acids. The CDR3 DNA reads TGTGCCAGCAGCTCCAAGGGGACACAGATACCCAATTCACCCCTCCACTTT. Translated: CASSSKGTQIPNSPLHF.

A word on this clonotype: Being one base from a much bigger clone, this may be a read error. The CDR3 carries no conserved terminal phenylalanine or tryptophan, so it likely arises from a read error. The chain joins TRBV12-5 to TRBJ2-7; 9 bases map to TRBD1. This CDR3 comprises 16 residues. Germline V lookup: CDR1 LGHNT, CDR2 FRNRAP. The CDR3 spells CASSLAGTGLTYEQYL. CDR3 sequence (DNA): TGTGCCAGCAGTTTAGCCGGGACAGGGCTCACCTACGAGCAGTACCTC.

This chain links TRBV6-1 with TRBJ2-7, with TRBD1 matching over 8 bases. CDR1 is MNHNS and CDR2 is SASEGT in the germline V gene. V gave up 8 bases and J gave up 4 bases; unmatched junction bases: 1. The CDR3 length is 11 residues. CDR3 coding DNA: TGTGCCAGCCGGGACAGGTACGAGCAGTACTTC. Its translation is CASRDRYEQYF.

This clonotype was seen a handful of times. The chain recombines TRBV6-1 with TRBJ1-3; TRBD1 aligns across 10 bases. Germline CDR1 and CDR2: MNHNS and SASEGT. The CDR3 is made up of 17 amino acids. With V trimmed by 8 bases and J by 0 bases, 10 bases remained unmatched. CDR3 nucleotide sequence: TGTGCCAGCTCACCAGGGACAGGGGAGAGCTCTGGAAACACCATATATTTT. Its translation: CASSPGTGESSGNTIYF.

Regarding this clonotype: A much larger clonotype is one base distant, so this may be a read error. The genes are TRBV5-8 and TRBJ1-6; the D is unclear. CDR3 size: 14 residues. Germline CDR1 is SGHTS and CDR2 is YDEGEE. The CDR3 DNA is TGTGCCAGCAGCTCGCACAGCCCCAATTCACCCCCCCACTTT. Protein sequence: CASSSHSPNSPPHF.

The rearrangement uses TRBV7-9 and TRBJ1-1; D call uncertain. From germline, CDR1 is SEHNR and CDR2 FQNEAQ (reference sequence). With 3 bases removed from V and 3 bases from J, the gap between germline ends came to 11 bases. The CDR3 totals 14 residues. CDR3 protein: CASSFGSRYTEAFF. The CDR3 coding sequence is TGTGCCAGCAGCTTCGGTAGTAGGTACACTGAAGCTTTCTTT.

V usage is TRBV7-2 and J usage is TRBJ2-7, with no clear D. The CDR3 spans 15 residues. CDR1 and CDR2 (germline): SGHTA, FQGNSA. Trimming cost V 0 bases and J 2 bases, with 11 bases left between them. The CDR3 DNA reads TGTGCCAGCAGCTTAGCGCCCAGGCCTCCCTACGAGCAGTACTTC. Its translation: CASSLAPRPPYEQYF.